Listed here are 6 T cell receptor beta chains from one sample, sequenced in a study of CD8+ T cells in alopecia areata. Sequencing used cDNA as its template, made by extracting RNA and reverse transcribing it. The data were produced by immunoSEQ multiplex PCR, yet TCRdb's version contains in-frame clones alone and is incomplete. Seen here are about 91,000 clones, nearly 45% observed once, and the top ten hold almost 0.8%. Input material: CD4+ T cells sorted from blood. The receptor source for this set is a human donor with alopecia areata.

Here the CDR3 DNA reads TGTGCCAGCAGCCAAGATGTTGGGGGCCTTTCCCACGAGCAGTACTTC. Amino acid sequence: CASSQDVGGLSHEQYF. The chain couples TRBV4-2 to TRBJ2-7; perhaps TRBD1 as D (6 bases). Germline CDR1 is LGHNA and CDR2 is YNFKEQ. There are 16 residues in the CDR3. Trimming removed 0 bases from V and 5 bases from J, with 17 bases in between.

This chain links TRBV30 with TRBJ2-2; a possible D gene is TRBD2 (5 bases). The ends were cut back, 2 bases at V and 6 bases at J, with 10 bases in the middle. Per germline, CDR1 GTSNPN and CDR2 SVGIG (reference sequence). The CDR3 totals 13 residues. This chain's CDR3 is CAWSIEGPGELFF. The CDR3 DNA reads as TGTGCCTGGAGTATAGAGGGTCCCGGGGAGCTGTTTTTT.

The chain recombines TRBV28 with TRBJ1-2; D is possibly TRBD1 (6 bases). Trimming pared 6 bases from V and 6 bases from J, leaving 11 bases between. This CDR3 has 12 residues. Germline CDR1 reads MDHEN; CDR2 reads SYDVKM. The CDR3 DNA sequence: TGTGCCAGCAGCCTCGGACAGCATGGCTACACCTTC. This translates into CASSLGQHGYTF.

The V gene is TRBV18, the J gene TRBJ2-7; the D is unclear. V lost 3 bases to trimming and J lost 6 bases, with 18 bases between them. This CDR3 region has 15 residues. From germline, CDR1 is KGHSH and CDR2 LQKENI. CDR3 sequence reads: CASSPWTSQLGEQYF. The CDR3 nucleotides are TGTGCCAGCTCACCTTGGACCTCCCAGCTTGGCGAGCAGTACTTC.

The chain uses TRBV7-3 and TRBJ2-5; maybe TRBD1 (6 bases). V was shortened by 4 bases and J by 5 bases, with 17 bases between the two germline ends. The CDR3 extends over 15 amino acids. CDR1 and CDR2 from the germline V gene are SGHTA and FQGTGA. Here the CDR3 reads CASSSQGSPGETQYF. DNA for the CDR3: TGTGCCAGCAGCTCCCAGGGGTCTCCGGGGGAGACCCAGTACTTC.

This clone was found once. This chain uses TRBV7-3 with TRBJ1-5; a possible D gene is TRBD1 (5 bases). CDR3 length equals 13 residues. Germline values: CDR1 SGHTA, CDR2 FQGTGA. Trimming shortened V by 6 bases and J by 4 bases, and 10 bases separated the two germline ends. The CDR3 coding sequence is TGTGCCAGCAGTCCGACAGTAAATCAGCCCCAGCATTTT. The encoded protein is CASSPTVNQPQHF.